This T cell receptor beta chain was identified in a study of early T cells in non-severe SARS-CoV-2 infection. Study-level background: Sequencing used unsorted whole-blood bulk RNA, so chains lack pairing.

TCRdb re-called the 5' RACE reads with MiXCR, one entry per CDR3 protein. The sample lists 60,000 to 75,000 distinct CDR3 sequences, about 11% occurring once. V was trimmed by 3 bases and J by 4 bases, leaving 12 bases between them. CDR3 length: 14 amino acids. This receptor was taken from an adult who was a healthcare worker with PCR-confirmed SARS-CoV-2 infection or an uninfected control (not recorded which). The chain employs TRBV12-3 or TRBV12-4 and TRBJ1-2; the D is unclear. What was sequenced was whole blood. CDR3 protein: CASSLKGIIYGYTF. The CDR3 DNA reads TGTGCCAGCAGTTTGAAGGGAATCATCTATGGCTACACCTTC.